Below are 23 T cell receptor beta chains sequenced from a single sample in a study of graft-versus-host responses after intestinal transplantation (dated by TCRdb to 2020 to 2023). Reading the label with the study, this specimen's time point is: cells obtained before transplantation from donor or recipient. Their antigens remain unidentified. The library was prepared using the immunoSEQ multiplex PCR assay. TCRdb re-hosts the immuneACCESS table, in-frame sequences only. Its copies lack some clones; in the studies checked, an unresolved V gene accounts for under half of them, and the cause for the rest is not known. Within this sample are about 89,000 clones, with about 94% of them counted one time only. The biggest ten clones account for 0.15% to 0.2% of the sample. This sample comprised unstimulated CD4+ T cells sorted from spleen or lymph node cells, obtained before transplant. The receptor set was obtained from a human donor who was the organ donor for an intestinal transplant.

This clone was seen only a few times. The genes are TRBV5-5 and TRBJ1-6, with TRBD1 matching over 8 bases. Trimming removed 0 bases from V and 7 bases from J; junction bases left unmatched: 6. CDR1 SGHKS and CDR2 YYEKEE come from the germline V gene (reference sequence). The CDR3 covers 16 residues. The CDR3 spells CASSLETGVRNSPLHF. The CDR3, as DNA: TGTGCCAGCAGCTTGGAGACAGGGGTAAGAAATTCACCCCTCCACTTT.

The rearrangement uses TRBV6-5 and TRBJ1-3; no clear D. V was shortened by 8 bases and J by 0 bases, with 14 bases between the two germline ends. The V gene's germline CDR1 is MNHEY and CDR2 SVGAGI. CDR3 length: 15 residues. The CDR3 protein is CASANPAPSGNTIYF. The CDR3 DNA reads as TGTGCCAGCGCAAACCCGGCACCCTCTGGAAACACCATATATTTT.

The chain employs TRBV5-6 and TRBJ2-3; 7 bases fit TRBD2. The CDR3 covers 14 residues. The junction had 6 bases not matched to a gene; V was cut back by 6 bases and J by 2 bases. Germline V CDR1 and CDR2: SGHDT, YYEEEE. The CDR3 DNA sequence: TGTGCCAGCACCTCGGGACTAAACACAGATACGCAGTATTTT. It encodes CASTSGLNTDTQYF. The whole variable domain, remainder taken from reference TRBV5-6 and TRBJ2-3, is DAGVTQSPTHLIKTRGQQVTLRCSPKSGHDTVSWYQQALGQGPQFIFQYYEEEERQRGNFPDRFSGHQFPNYSSELNVNALLLGDSALYLCASTSGLNTDTQYFGPGTRLTVL.

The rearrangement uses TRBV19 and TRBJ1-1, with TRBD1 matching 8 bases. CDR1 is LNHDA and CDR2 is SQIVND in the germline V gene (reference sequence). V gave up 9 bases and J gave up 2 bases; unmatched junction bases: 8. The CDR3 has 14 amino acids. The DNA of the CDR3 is TGTGCCAGCTCCCGGCAGGGGGCCAACACTGAAGCTTTCTTT. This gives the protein CASSRQGANTEAFF. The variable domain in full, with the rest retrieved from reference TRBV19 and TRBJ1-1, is DGGITQSPKYLFRKEGQNVTLSCEQNLNHDAMYWYRQDPGQGLRLIYYSQIVNDFQKGDIAEGYSVSREKKESFPLTVTSAQKNPTAFYLCASSRQGANTEAFFGQGTRLTVV.

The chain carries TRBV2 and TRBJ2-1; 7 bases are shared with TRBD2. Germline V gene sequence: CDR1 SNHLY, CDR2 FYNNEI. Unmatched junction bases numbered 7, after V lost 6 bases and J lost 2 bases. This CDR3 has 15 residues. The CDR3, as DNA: TGTGCCAGCAGCGGGAGCGGGGTCCCCTACAATGAGCAGTTCTTC. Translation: CASSGSGVPYNEQFF.

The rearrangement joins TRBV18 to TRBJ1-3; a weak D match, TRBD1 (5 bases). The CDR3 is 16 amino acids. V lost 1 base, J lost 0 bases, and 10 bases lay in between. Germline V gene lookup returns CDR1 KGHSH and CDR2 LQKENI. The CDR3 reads CASSPRGGHSGNTIYF. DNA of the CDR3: TGTGCCAGCTCACCACGGGGCGGACACTCTGGAAACACCATATATTTT.

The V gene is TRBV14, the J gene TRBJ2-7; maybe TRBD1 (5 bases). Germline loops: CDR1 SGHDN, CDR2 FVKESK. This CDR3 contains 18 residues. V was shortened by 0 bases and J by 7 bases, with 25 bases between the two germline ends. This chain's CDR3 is CASSQDPRYWGALEEQYF. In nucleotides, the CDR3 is TGTGCCAGCAGCCAAGATCCCCGATATTGGGGCGCGCTAGAGGAGCAGTACTTC.

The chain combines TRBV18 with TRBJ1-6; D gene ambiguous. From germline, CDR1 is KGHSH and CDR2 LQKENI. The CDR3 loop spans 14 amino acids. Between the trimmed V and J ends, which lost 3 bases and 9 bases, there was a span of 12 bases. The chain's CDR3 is CASSPPGRASPLHF. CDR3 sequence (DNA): TGTGCCAGCTCACCCCCGGGGAGGGCTTCACCCCTCCACTTT.

CDR3 DNA: TGTGCCAGCAGCTGGGGCGGGACGGTTGAAGCTTTCTTT. Residues: CASSWGGTVEAFF. The chain joins TRBV5-6 to TRBJ1-1; D perhaps matches TRBD1 (5 bases). Trimming left V 3 bases short and J 7 bases short, with 13 bases between. The length of the CDR3 is 13 residues. Germline V gives CDR1 SGHDT, CDR2 YYEEEE.

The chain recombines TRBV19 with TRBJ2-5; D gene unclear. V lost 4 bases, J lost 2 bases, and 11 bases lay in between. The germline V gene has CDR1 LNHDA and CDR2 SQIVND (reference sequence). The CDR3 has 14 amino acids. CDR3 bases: TGTGCCAGTAGTACGTTCCAGAAGCAAGAGACCCAGTACTTC. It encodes CASSTFQKQETQYF. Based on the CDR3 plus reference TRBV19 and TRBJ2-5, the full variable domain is DGGITQSPKYLFRKEGQNVTLSCEQNLNHDAMYWYRQDPGQGLRLIYYSQIVNDFQKGDIAEGYSVSREKKESFPLTVTSAQKNPTAFYLCASSTFQKQETQYFGPGTRLLVL.

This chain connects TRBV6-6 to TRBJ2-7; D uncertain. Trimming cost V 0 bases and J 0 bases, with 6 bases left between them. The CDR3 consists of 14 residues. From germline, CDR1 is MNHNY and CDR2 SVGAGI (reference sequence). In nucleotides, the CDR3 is TGTGCCAGCAGTTACTCGCCCAGCTCCTACGAGCAGTACTTC. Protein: CASSYSPSSYEQYF.

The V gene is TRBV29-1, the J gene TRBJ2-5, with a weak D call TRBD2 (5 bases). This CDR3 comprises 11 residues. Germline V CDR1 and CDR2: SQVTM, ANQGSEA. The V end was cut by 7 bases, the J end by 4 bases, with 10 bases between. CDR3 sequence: CSGGYLETQYF. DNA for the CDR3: TGCAGCGGAGGGTATCTAGAGACCCAGTACTTC.

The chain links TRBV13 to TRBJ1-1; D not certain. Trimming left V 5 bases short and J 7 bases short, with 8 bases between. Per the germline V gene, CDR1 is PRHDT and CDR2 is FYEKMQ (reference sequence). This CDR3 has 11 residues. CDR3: CASSRRVEAFF. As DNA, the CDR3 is TGTGCCAGCAGCCGCCGGGTTGAAGCTTTCTTT.

The CDR3 nucleotides are TGCAGCGCCCAACAGGGGACCACCTACGAGCAGTACTTC. Amino acids: CSAQQGTTYEQYF. The chain combines TRBV29-1 with TRBJ2-7; TRBD1 aligns across 7 bases. This CDR3 is 13 amino acids long. Germline loops: CDR1 SQVTM, CDR2 ANQGSEA. Trimming at V came to 7 bases and at J to 2 bases, leaving 8 bases not matched to a gene.

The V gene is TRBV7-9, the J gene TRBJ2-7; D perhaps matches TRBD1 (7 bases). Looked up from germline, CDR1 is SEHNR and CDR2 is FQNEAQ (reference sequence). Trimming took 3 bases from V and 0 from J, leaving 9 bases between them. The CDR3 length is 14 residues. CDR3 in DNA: TGTGCCAGCAGCTTCCAGGGGGGCTCCTACGAGCAGTACTTC. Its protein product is CASSFQGGSYEQYF.

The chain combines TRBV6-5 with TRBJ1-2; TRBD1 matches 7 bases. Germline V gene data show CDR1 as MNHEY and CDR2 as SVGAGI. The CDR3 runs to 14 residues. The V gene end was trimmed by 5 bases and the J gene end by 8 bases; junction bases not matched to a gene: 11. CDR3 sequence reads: CASSPSDRVRGYTF. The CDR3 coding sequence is TGTGCCAGCAGTCCCAGCGACAGGGTGCGGGGCTACACCTTC.

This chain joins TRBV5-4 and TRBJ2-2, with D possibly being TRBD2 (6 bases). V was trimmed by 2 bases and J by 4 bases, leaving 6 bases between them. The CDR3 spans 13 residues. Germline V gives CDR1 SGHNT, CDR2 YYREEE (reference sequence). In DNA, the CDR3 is TGTGCCAGCAGCTTCGGGAGCACCGGGGAGCTGTTTTTT. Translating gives CASSFGSTGELFF.

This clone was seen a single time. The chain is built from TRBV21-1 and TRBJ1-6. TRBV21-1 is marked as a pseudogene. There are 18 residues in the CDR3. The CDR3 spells CASSKISRDSSYNSPLHF. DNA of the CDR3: TGTGCCAGCAGCAAAATTAGTAGGGATAGCTCCTATAATTCACCCCTCCACTTT.

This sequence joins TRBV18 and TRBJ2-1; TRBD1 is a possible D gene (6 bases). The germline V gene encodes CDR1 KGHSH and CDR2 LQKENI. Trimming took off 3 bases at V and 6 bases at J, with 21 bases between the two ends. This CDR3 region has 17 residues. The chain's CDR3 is CASSPPIGTRIINEQFF. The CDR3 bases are TGTGCCAGCTCACCGCCAATAGGGACAAGGATTATCAATGAGCAGTTCTTC.

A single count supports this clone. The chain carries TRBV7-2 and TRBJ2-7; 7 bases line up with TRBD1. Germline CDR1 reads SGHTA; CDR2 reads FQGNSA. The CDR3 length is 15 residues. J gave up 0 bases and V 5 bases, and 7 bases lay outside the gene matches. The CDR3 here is CASSRQGQSSYEQYF. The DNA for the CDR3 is TGTGCCAGCAGCCGGCAGGGACAGAGCTCCTACGAGCAGTACTTC.

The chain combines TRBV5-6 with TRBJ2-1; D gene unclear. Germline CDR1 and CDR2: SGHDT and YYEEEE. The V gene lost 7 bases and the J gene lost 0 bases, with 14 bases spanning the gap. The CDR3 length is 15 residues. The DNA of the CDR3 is TGTGCCAGCGCCGTTACTTGGGGCTCCTACAATGAGCAGTTCTTC. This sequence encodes CASAVTWGSYNEQFF.

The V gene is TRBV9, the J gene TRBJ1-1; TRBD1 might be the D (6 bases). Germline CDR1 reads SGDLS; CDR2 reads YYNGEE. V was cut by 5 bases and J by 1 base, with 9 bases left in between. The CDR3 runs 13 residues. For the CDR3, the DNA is TGTGCCAGCAGGGGGACATCGAACACTGAAGCTTTCTTT. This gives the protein CASRGTSNTEAFF.

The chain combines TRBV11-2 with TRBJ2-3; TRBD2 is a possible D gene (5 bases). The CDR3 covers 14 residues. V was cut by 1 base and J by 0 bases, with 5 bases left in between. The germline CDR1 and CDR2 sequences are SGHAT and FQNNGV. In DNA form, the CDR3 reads TGTGCCAGCAGCTTAGGGACTAGCACAGATACGCAGTATTTT. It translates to CASSLGTSTDTQYF. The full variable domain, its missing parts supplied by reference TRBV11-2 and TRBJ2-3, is EAGVAQSPRYKIIEKRQSVAFWCNPISGHATLYWYQQILGQGPKLLIQFQNNGVVDDSQLPKDRFSAERLKGVDSTLKIQPAKLEDSAVYLCASSLGTSTDTQYFGPGTRLTVL.